These 9 T cell receptor beta chains came from one sample sequenced in a study of cytomegalovirus exposure and HLA in healthy donors. 60 Vbeta and 13 Jbeta primers were used in PCR. Method: immunoSEQ multiplex PCR; TCRdb's copy keeps in-frame clones and lacks some. The table shows 100,000 to 150,000 clones, with around three quarters occurring only once. The sample was PBMCs. These receptors originate from a woman aged 50 to 60 in good health and CMV-seronegative.

The gene calls are TRBV5-6 and TRBJ1-1; D unresolved. V gave up 0 bases and J gave up 7 bases, with 13 bases separating them. The germline gives CDR1 SGHDT, CDR2 YYEEEE. The CDR3 is 14 amino acids. The CDR3 DNA reads as TGTGCCAGCAGCTTGGATCCATCCCGGGGTGAAGCTTTCTTT. As protein: CASSLDPSRGEAFF.

This clone came up a few times. The CDR3 DNA follows: TGTGCCAGCAGCATAGCCCGGCGGGAGGGGTCCTACGAGCAGTACGTC. It encodes CASSIARREGSYEQYV. The rearrangement joins TRBV21-1 to TRBJ2-7; TRBD2 was called by the table and not checked on the DNA. TRBV21-1 is designated a pseudogene. The CDR3 consists of 16 residues.

This clone has just a few counts. This chain links TRBV27 with TRBJ2-3, with a weak D call TRBD1 (5 bases). The CDR3 sequence is 16 residues long. Germline loops: CDR1 MNHEY, CDR2 SMNVEV (reference sequence). V lost 4 bases to trimming and J lost 2 bases, with 16 bases between them. The CDR3 is CASSSLRVGLTDTQYF. CDR3 in DNA: TGTGCCAGCAGTTCACTCAGGGTGGGGCTCACAGATACGCAGTATTTT.

The chain has TRBV30 and TRBJ2-7; the match to TRBD2 covers 10 bases. There are 14 residues in the CDR3. Germline V gene lookup returns CDR1 GTSNPN and CDR2 SVGIG (reference sequence). After removal of 5 bases from V and 2 bases from J, the junction contained 6 bases not matched to a gene. The CDR3 nucleotides read TGTGCCTGGCTCACTAGCGGGGCCACCTACGAGCAGTACGTC. Residues: CAWLTSGATYEQYV.

The V and J genes are TRBV30 and TRBJ1-5; 10 bases line up with TRBD1. CDR1 GTSNPN and CDR2 SVGIG come from the germline V gene (reference sequence). The CDR3 totals 14 residues. The junction had 3 bases not matched to a gene; V was cut back by 5 bases and J by 2 bases. The CDR3 nucleotides read TGTGCCTGGGACGGACAGGGGGGCAATCAGCCCCAGCATTTT. Translated, it gives CAWDGQGGNQPQHF.

The chain combines TRBV5-4 with TRBJ2-5; TRBD2 agrees at 8 bases. V gave up 3 bases and J gave up 1 base; unmatched junction bases: 8. The CDR3 spans 16 residues. Germline CDR1 and CDR2: SGHNT and YYREEE (reference sequence). CDR3 DNA: TGTGCCAGCAGCTCAACAGGACTAGCCTTCCAAGAGACCCAGTACTTC. It yields the protein CASSSTGLAFQETQYF.

The genes are TRBV6-5 and TRBJ1-1, with D unclear. Germline CDR1 reads MNHEY; CDR2 reads SVGAGI. There are 12 residues in the CDR3. The ends were cut back, 8 bases at V and 4 bases at J, with 11 bases in the middle. CDR3 amino acids: CASGRTGTEAFF. Here the CDR3 DNA reads TGTGCCAGCGGGAGGACGGGCACTGAAGCTTTCTTT.

The chain couples TRBV29-1 to TRBJ1-1; unclear D gene. V shed 8 bases and J shed 3 bases, with 16 bases lying between them. CDR1 SQVTM and CDR2 ANQGSEA come from the germline V gene. This CDR3 comprises 13 residues. CDR3 loop: CSFSSGVDTEAFF. Here the CDR3 DNA reads TGCAGCTTTTCCTCGGGAGTAGACACTGAAGCTTTCTTT.

This clone was detected once. The chain employs TRBV27 and TRBJ1-5, with D possibly matching TRBD1 (6 bases). Per the germline V gene, CDR1 is MNHEY and CDR2 is SMNVEV (reference sequence). Trimming removed 5 bases at V and 0 bases at J, with 11 bases between. The CDR3 is 15 residues long. CDR3 in amino acids: CASSTGQNSNQPQHF. The DNA of the CDR3 is TGTGCCAGCAGTACAGGACAGAATAGCAATCAGCCCCAGCATTTT.